These 18 T cell receptor beta chains originate from one sample sequenced in a study of T cells after yellow fever vaccination. TCRdb itself ran the 5' RACE reads through MiXCR, one entry per CDR3 protein. The table shows some 250,000 distinct CDR3 sequences, with approximately 3.6% occurring only once. The material was PBMCs, obtained 15 days after the yellow fever booster vaccination. The receptors here all came from a young man who received the YFV17D yellow fever vaccine.

In its sample, this clonotype was seen many times. The chain uses TRBV29-1 and TRBJ2-5; D ambiguous. Germline V lookup: CDR1 SQVTM, CDR2 ANQGSEA. The CDR3 has 14 amino acids. V lost 6 bases to trimming and J lost 2 bases, with 16 bases between them. CDR3 amino acids: CSVGRGVPQETQYF. The CDR3 bases are TGCAGCGTCGGCCGTGGTGTCCCACAAGAGACCCAGTACTTC.

Many counts were recorded for this clonotype. The chain recombines TRBV20-1 with TRBJ2-7; 7 bases agree with TRBD1. Germline V CDR1 and CDR2: DFQATT, SNEGSKA (reference sequence). This CDR3 has 12 amino acids. J lost 6 bases, V lost 3 bases, and 5 bases had no gene match. CDR3 sequence reads: CSARVDRVEQYF. The CDR3 bases are TGCAGTGCTAGGGTTGACAGGGTCGAGCAGTACTTC.

Turning to this clonotype: Since a much larger clone is just one base distant, this may be a read error. V is TRBV5-1 and J is TRBJ1-1; 10 bases agree with TRBD1. CDR3 length: 15 residues. CDR1 is SGHRS, CDR2 YFSETQ, per germline. V dropped 4 bases and J dropped 4; count of bases not matched to a gene: 7. The CDR3 DNA sequence: TGCGCCAGCAGCCCAGGACAGGGGGGGGGCACTGAAGCTTTCTTT. This translates into CASSPGQGGGTEAFF. The full variable domain, completed using reference TRBV5-1 and TRBJ1-1, is KAGVTQTPRYLIKTRGQQVTLSCSPISGHRSVSWYQQTPGQGLQFLFEYFSETQRNKGNFPGRFSGRQFSNSRSEMNVSTLELGDSALYLCASSPGQGGGTEAFFGQGTRLTVV.

This clonotype was picked up many times. V is TRBV7-9 and J is TRBJ1-2, with D hard to call. CDR1 is SEHNR, CDR2 FQNEAQ, per germline (reference sequence). This CDR3 contains 14 residues. Trimming took off 3 bases at V and 4 bases at J, with 12 bases between the two ends. This CDR3 reads CASSFSRLLYGYTF. CDR3 nucleotide sequence: TGTGCCAGCAGCTTCTCCAGGTTACTCTATGGCTACACCTTC.

At least ten counts were recorded for this clonotype. V is TRBV6-5 and J is TRBJ2-2; D ambiguous. With 3 bases removed from V and 8 bases from J, the gap between germline ends came to 10 bases. This CDR3 is 13 amino acids long. CDR1 is MNHEY, CDR2 SVGAGI, per germline. CDR3 residues: CASSYHSLGELFF. The CDR3 bases are TGTGCCAGCAGTTATCATAGCCTTGGGGAGCTGTTTTTT.

This clonotype was observed at least ten times. The gene calls are TRBV4-3 and TRBJ1-1; D call uncertain. The CDR3 is made up of 13 amino acids. CDR1 is LGHNA and CDR2 is YSLEER in the germline V gene. V was cut by 3 bases and J by 4 bases, with 9 bases left in between. This CDR3 reads CASSQDGITEAFF. The CDR3 coding sequence is TGCGCCAGCAGCCAGGACGGAATCACTGAAGCTTTCTTT.

This clonotype was counted many times. The gene calls are TRBV6-2 or TRBV6-3 and TRBJ2-2; D perhaps matches TRBD1 (7 bases). V lost 6 bases to trimming and J lost 6 bases, with 11 bases between them. The V gene's germline CDR1 is MNHEY and CDR2 SVGEGT. The CDR3 is 13 residues long. In DNA, the CDR3 is TGTGCCAGCAGGCAGGGGGGCGCCGGGGAGCTGTTTTTT. Translated, it gives CASRQGGAGELFF.

This clonotype was detected many times. The chain uses TRBV12-3 or TRBV12-4 and TRBJ2-7, with a weak D call TRBD1 (6 bases). The ends were cut back, 7 bases at V and 4 bases at J, with 14 bases in the middle. The CDR3 is made up of 13 amino acids. The CDR3 DNA reads TGTGCCAGCATGGACAGCTCGAGTTACGAGCAGTACTTC. It codes for CASMDSSSYEQYF.

This clonotype was seen ten or more times. This chain connects TRBV30 to TRBJ2-1; D is unresolved. CDR1 GTSNPN and CDR2 SVGIG come from the germline V gene (reference sequence). Trimming shortened V by 5 bases and J by 1 base, and 3 bases separated the two germline ends. This CDR3 has 11 residues. CDR3 amino acids: CAWVSYNEQFF. CDR3 coding DNA: TGTGCCTGGGTATCCTACAATGAGCAGTTCTTC.

The V gene is TRBV7-2, the J gene TRBJ2-5; D unresolved. The length of the CDR3 is 14 residues. V lost 0 bases, J lost 2 bases, and 7 bases lay in between. Germline CDR1 and CDR2: SGHTA and FQGNSA. The CDR3, as DNA: TGTGCCAGCAGCTTAGCGGTGATTCAAGAGACCCAGTACTTC. Its protein is CASSLAVIQETQYF.

This clonotype has just a few counts. The chain employs TRBV7-2 and TRBJ1-6; no clear D gene. Trimming shortened V by 0 bases and J by 12 bases, and 6 bases separated the two germline ends. Germline V CDR1 and CDR2: SGHTA, FQGNSA. The CDR3 is 12 residues long. This chain's CDR3 is CASSLAAQPLHF. The CDR3 DNA sequence: TGTGCCAGCAGCTTAGCGGCCCAACCCCTCCACTTT.

This CDR3 is CASSLRQGATTNEKLFF. The CDR3 DNA sequence: TGTGCCAGCAGCTTGAGGCAGGGGGCTACAACTAATGAAAAACTGTTTTTT. The rearrangement links TRBV7-3 to TRBJ1-4, with TRBD1 matching 8 bases. Germline values: CDR1 SGHTA, CDR2 FQGTGA. V trimming: 3 bases; J trimming: 0 bases; junction bases outside the gene matches: 6. The CDR3 is 17 amino acids.

This clonotype was picked up many times. The chain carries TRBV6-5 and TRBJ1-5; D not resolved. Germline V gene sequence: CDR1 MNHEY, CDR2 SVGAGI. V was shortened by 5 bases and J by 0 bases, with 11 bases between the two germline ends. The CDR3 is 15 amino acids. The CDR3 DNA is TGTGCCAGCAGTGCAGAGATCTATAGCAATCAGCCCCAGCATTTT. Amino acids: CASSAEIYSNQPQHF.

There are many counts of this clonotype. The V gene is TRBV29-1, the J gene TRBJ1-4, with 8 bases identical to TRBD1. CDR1 is SQVTM and CDR2 is ANQGSEA in the germline V gene. V gave up 6 bases and J gave up 2 bases; unmatched junction bases: 14. The CDR3 covers 17 residues. CDR3 coding DNA: TGCAGCGTGCAACCCTTGACAGGGGAGGGCACTAATGAAAAACTGTTTTTT. It is translated as CSVQPLTGEGTNEKLFF.

The chain employs TRBV24-1 and TRBJ1-5, with TRBD1 as a possible D gene (6 bases). V lost 2 bases and J 0 bases, leaving 19 bases between the germline ends. The V gene's germline CDR1 is KGHDR and CDR2 SFDVKD. The CDR3 covers 19 residues. CDR3 sequence reads: CATSDSRDTSFISNQPQHF. In DNA, the CDR3 is TGTGCCACCAGTGATTCCCGGGACACCTCCTTTATTAGCAATCAGCCCCAGCATTTT.

With regard to this clonotype: This clone may be a read error of a much larger clone one base away. This chain links TRBV28 with TRBJ2-7, with D possibly matching TRBD1 (6 bases). The CDR3 has 12 amino acids. Germline V gene sequence: CDR1 MDHEN, CDR2 SYDVKM. The CDR3 is CACRTGFYEQYV. The DNA for the CDR3 is TGTGCCTGCAGAACAGGGTTCTACGAGCAGTACGTC.

At least ten counts were recorded for this clonotype. The genes are TRBV7-6 and TRBJ2-1; D may match TRBD1 or TRBD2 (5 bases each). The CDR3 consists of 17 residues. V dropped 1 base and J dropped 0 bases, with 13 bases sitting between them. Looked up from germline, CDR1 is SGHVS and CDR2 is FNYEAQ. DNA for the CDR3: TGTGCCAGCAGCTTAGATCCGGGGACCAGCTCCTACAATGAGCAGTTCTTC. Amino acid sequence: CASSLDPGTSSYNEQFF.

This clonotype was detected many times. This chain connects TRBV20-1 to TRBJ1-1, with 8 bases identical to TRBD1. The ends lost 5 bases at V and 0 bases at J; junction bases unmatched: 14. CDR3 length: 17 amino acids. The germline CDR1 and CDR2 sequences are DFQATT and SNEGSKA (reference sequence). The CDR3 DNA is TGCAGTGCTCTTACAGGGGGGCAAGGGGTGATGAACACTGAAGCTTTCTTT. The encoded protein is CSALTGGQGVMNTEAFF.